This TCR beta chain was identified during a study of circulating and synovial CD4+ cells in juvenile arthritis. Study results and limitations: Circulating pathogenic-like lymphocytes shared a substantially higher fraction of CDR3 sequences with synovium than bulk blood.

Germline CDR1 is MDHEN and CDR2 is SYDVKM. Trimming left V 4 bases short and J 7 bases short, with 5 bases between. The CDR3 length is 10 residues. TCRdb's copy holds only in-frame clones and misses some; the assay was immunoSEQ multiplex PCR. The table records over a thousand clones, about 91% of them present only once. Less than 11 mL of blood per patient was used. Sorted cells were HLA-DR+CD14-CD3+CD4+CD25low/- peripheral blood cells. This clone has just a few counts. Its matching antigen is unknown. The rearrangement uses TRBV28 and TRBJ2-7, with D possibly being TRBD1 (5 bases). This sequence originates from a human patient with juvenile idiopathic arthritis. Some clones in this sample may be carry-over from other donors' samples. Sequenced input: HLA-DR+ CD4+ T cells from blood. Subset here: circulating pathogenic-like lymphocytes, sorted as HLA-DR+CD14-CD3+CD4+CD25low/- blood T cells. Written as DNA, the CDR3 is TGTGCCAGCAGTTACAGGGAGCAGTACTTC. It yields the protein CASSYREQYF.